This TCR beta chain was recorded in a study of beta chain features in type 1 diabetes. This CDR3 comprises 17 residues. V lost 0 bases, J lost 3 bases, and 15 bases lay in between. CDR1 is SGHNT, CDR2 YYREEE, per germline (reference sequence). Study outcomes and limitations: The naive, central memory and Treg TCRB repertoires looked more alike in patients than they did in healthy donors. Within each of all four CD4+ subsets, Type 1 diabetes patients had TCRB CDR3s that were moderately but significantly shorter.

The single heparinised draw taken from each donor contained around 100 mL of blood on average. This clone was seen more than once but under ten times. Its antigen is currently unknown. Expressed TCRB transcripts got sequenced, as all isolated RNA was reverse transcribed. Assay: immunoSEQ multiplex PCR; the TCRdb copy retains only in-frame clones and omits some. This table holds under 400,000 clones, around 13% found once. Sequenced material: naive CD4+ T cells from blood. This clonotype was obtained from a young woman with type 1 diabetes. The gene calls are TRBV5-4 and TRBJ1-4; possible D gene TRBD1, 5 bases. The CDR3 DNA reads TGTGCCAGCAGCTTGGGAGGAAGGGGATCGTCTAATGAAAAACTGTTTTTT. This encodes CASSLGGRGSSNEKLFF.